This entry lists 20 T cell receptor beta chains sequenced from one sample in a study of T cell changes during pregnancy in multiple sclerosis. This table comes from immunoSEQ multiplex PCR, and its TCRdb copy is limited to in-frame clones, with some not included. The data hold tens of thousands of clones, with 93% observed a single time. The sequences come from CD4+ T cells from peripheral blood mononuclear cells, collected in the third trimester of pregnancy. The receptors were sampled from a female donor with multiple sclerosis, enrolled in a pregnancy study.

This sequence joins TRBV21-1 and TRBJ2-3; TRBD1, the table's D call, lacks a check against the DNA. TRBV21-1 is tagged as a pseudogene. The CDR3 sequence is 17 residues long. The CDR3 DNA reads as TGTGCCAGCAGCAAAAGGGGTTTGCGATCCAGCACAGATACGCAGTATTTT. Residues: CASSKRGLRSSTDTQYF.

CDR3 bases: TGTGCCAGCAGCTTAGCTCTGTGGAACACCGGGGAGCTGTTTTTT. Protein: CASSLALWNTGELFF. V gene TRBV11-2 combines with J gene TRBJ2-2; D uncertain. This CDR3 contains 15 residues. V lost 1 base, J lost 1 base, and 7 bases lay in between. The germline gives CDR1 SGHAT, CDR2 FQNNGV.

DNA of the CDR3: TGCGCCAGCAGCGCTCCAGGGAACCCCTACGAGCAGTACTTC. Protein sequence: CASSAPGNPYEQYF. The chain is built from TRBV5-1 and TRBJ2-7, with D tentatively TRBD1 (5 bases). The germline V and J ends were trimmed by 4 bases and 2 bases, with 13 bases remaining between them. The CDR3 covers 14 residues. Germline V CDR1 and CDR2: SGHRS, YFSETQ.

The DNA for the CDR3 is TGTGCCAGCAGTTCCACTAACACCGGGGAGCTGTTTTTT. This sequence encodes CASSSTNTGELFF. The chain employs TRBV6-6 and TRBJ2-2; D gene ambiguous. CDR1 is MNHNY, CDR2 SVGAGI, per germline (reference sequence). V shed 4 bases and J shed 2 bases, with 5 bases lying between them. This CDR3 spans 13 amino acids.

The chain joins TRBV7-9 to TRBJ2-3; no clear D gene. Germline assignment: CDR1 SEHNR and CDR2 FQNEAQ (reference sequence). The CDR3 is made up of 15 amino acids. Trimming stripped 5 bases from V and 1 base from J, with 13 bases between. DNA for the CDR3: TGTGCCAGCAGCCCACGACGGAGAGGCACAGATACGCAGTATTTT. It translates to CASSPRRRGTDTQYF.

This clone was counted once. The genes are TRBV5-1 and TRBJ2-1; D unclear. Trimming took off 4 bases at V and 8 bases at J, with 7 bases between the two ends. The CDR3 runs to 11 residues. From germline, CDR1 is SGHRS and CDR2 YFSETQ. The CDR3 DNA reads as TGCGCCAGCAGCGATTTAGATGAGCAGTTCTTC. As protein: CASSDLDEQFF.

This chain joins TRBV25-1 and TRBJ1-6, with unresolved D. Germline V gene sequence: CDR1 MGHDK, CDR2 SYGVNS. Trimming cost V 1 base and J 3 bases, with 7 bases left between them. The CDR3 consists of 15 residues. CDR3 region: CASSEFAGYNSPLHF. The CDR3 DNA sequence: TGTGCCAGCAGTGAATTCGCGGGCTATAATTCACCCCTCCACTTT.

The V and J genes are TRBV5-1 and TRBJ2-7, with a weak D call TRBD1 (5 bases). The CDR3 sequence is 15 residues long. Trimming shortened V by 1 base and J by 3 bases, and 14 bases separated the two germline ends. Germline V lookup: CDR1 SGHRS, CDR2 YFSETQ. Here the CDR3 reads CASSLQGNGNYEQYF. CDR3 coding DNA: TGCGCCAGCAGCTTGCAGGGAAACGGAAACTACGAGCAGTACTTC.

The chain recombines TRBV10-1 with TRBJ2-5; a possible D gene is TRBD2 (5 bases). With 1 base removed from V and 5 bases from J, the gap between germline ends came to 8 bases. CDR3 length: 13 amino acids. CDR1 is WNHNN and CDR2 is SYGVQD in the germline V gene (reference sequence). CDR3 residues: CASSEWERETQYF. CDR3 bases: TGCGCCAGCAGTGAGTGGGAGCGGGAGACCCAGTACTTC.

The chain combines TRBV7-3 with TRBJ2-1, with TRBD2 identical over 12 bases. J lost 0 bases, V lost 3 bases, and 9 bases had no gene match. CDR3 length: 19 amino acids. Germline V gene lookup returns CDR1 SGHTA and CDR2 FQGTGA. The CDR3 spells CASSFRGGTSGFSYNEQFF. The CDR3 region has the DNA TGTGCCAGCAGCTTTCGGGGGGGGACTAGCGGGTTCTCCTACAATGAGCAGTTCTTC. The variable domain in full, with the rest retrieved from reference TRBV7-3 and TRBJ2-1, is GAGVSQTPSNKVTEKGKYVELRCDPISGHTALYWYRQSLGQGPEFLIYFQGTGAADDSGLPNDRFFAVRPEGSVSTLKIQRTERGDSAVYLCASSFRGGTSGFSYNEQFFGPGTRLTVL.

The J gene is TRBJ2-2, the V gene TRBV5-1, with 13 bases identical to TRBD2. After removal of 4 bases from V and 5 bases from J, the junction contained 11 bases not matched to a gene. Germline CDR1 is SGHRS and CDR2 is YFSETQ. CDR3 size: 18 residues. CDR3 amino acids: CASSPARTSGGVTGELFF. Written as DNA, the CDR3 is TGCGCCAGCAGCCCAGCCCGGACTAGCGGGGGTGTAACCGGGGAGCTGTTTTTT.

This chain joins TRBV2 and TRBJ1-5, with 7 bases fitting TRBD1. After removal of 5 bases from V and 5 bases from J, the junction contained 6 bases not matched to a gene. CDR1 and CDR2 (germline): SNHLY, FYNNEI. The CDR3 loop spans 14 amino acids. This CDR3 reads CASSKDRRDQPQHF. CDR3 DNA sequence: TGTGCCAGCAGTAAGGACAGGAGGGATCAGCCCCAGCATTTT.

The CDR3 DNA is TGTGCCAGCGGTCTAGGCAGTGAGCAGTTCTTC. It translates to CASGLGSEQFF. The chain uses TRBV27 and TRBJ2-1; D remains unclear. This CDR3 spans 11 amino acids. The V gene's germline CDR1 is MNHEY and CDR2 SMNVEV (reference sequence). The V end was cut by 8 bases, the J end by 9 bases, with 11 bases between.

This CDR3 is CASSLLGASAEQYF. Written as DNA, the CDR3 is TGTGCCAGCAGTTTATTGGGGGCGTCTGCCGAGCAGTACTTC. The V call is TRBV27, the J call TRBJ2-7; tentative D call: TRBD1 (6 bases). V was pared by 1 base and J by 6 bases, with 13 bases between. The V gene's germline CDR1 is MNHEY and CDR2 SMNVEV (reference sequence). The CDR3 is 14 residues long.

This chain links TRBV29-1 with TRBJ2-3, with 7 bases matching TRBD1. The germline V gene has CDR1 SQVTM and CDR2 ANQGSEA. The CDR3 spans 16 residues. V was pared by 3 bases and J by 3 bases, with 12 bases of the junction left unmatched. CDR3 amino acids: CSVDKRQGVGTDTQYF. The DNA of the CDR3 is TGCAGCGTTGATAAACGCCAGGGGGTCGGTACAGATACGCAGTATTTT.

The V gene is TRBV11-2, the J gene TRBJ2-7; D not resolved. The CDR3 contains 12 residues. The germline V gene has CDR1 SGHAT and CDR2 FQNNGV. V gave up 5 bases and J gave up 0 bases, with 5 bases separating them. The CDR3 coding sequence is TGTGCCAGCAGCCAACTCTCCTACGAGCAGTACTTC. Its protein product is CASSQLSYEQYF.

V is TRBV9 and J is TRBJ2-2, with a possible D match to TRBD2 (5 bases). Germline V CDR1 and CDR2: SGDLS, YYNGEE. The CDR3 has 13 residues. V lost 5 bases to trimming and J lost 13 bases, with 18 bases between them. CDR3 amino acids: CASSAPGGVGLFF. The CDR3 DNA sequence: TGTGCCAGCAGTGCCCCCGGAGGCGTAGGGCTGTTTTTT. Filled out from reference TRBV9 and TRBJ2-2, the complete variable domain reads DSGVTQTPKHLITATGQRVTLRCSPRSGDLSVYWYQQSLDQGLQFLIQYYNGEERAKGNILERFSAQQFPDLHSELNLSSLELGDSALYFCASSAPGGVGLFFGEGSRLTVL.

The CDR3 DNA reads as TGCGCCAGCAGCCGCCCGGGACAGCAAACCTACAATGAGCAGTTCTTC. It specifies CASSRPGQQTYNEQFF. The V gene is TRBV4-1, the J gene TRBJ2-1; TRBD1 agrees at 7 bases. The ends lost 4 bases at V and 2 bases at J; junction bases unmatched: 8. The CDR3 length is 16 residues. Germline V CDR1 and CDR2: MGHRA, YSYEKL.

This sequence joins TRBV11-3 and TRBJ2-1; 13 nucleotides align to TRBD2. Trimming cost V 5 bases and J 10 bases; bases outside gene matches: 8. Germline loops: CDR1 SGHNT, CDR2 YENEEA. The CDR3 is 15 amino acids. The CDR3 protein is CASSQRTSGSGEQFF. In DNA form, the CDR3 reads TGTGCCAGCAGCCAAAGGACTAGCGGGAGTGGGGAGCAGTTCTTC.

Only one count was recorded for this clone. This chain uses TRBV28 with TRBJ1-2; 9 positions agree with TRBD1. The J segment lost 4 bases and the V segment lost 4 bases, leaving 7 bases of the junction unmatched. CDR1 is MDHEN, CDR2 SYDVKM, per germline. CDR3 length: 15 residues. CDR3: CASSYPGQGGYGYTF. CDR3 nucleotide sequence: TGTGCCAGCAGTTATCCGGGACAGGGAGGCTATGGCTACACCTTC.